Each of the 23 T cell receptor beta chains below was sequenced from the same sample in a study of CXCR3-negative and CXCR3-positive naive CD8 T cells. Regarding the study as a whole: Naive cells that were CXCR3-positive had more hydrophobic TRB CDR3s (compared with CXCR3-negative naive cells).

No antigen has been identified for these receptors. TRB cDNA libraries were made by UMI-labeled 5' RACE. TCRdb re-called the 5' RACE reads and shows each CDR3 protein once, DNA omitted. This sample's table reports more than 70,000 distinct CDR3 sequences. The sequencing input was naive CXCR3+ CD8+ T cells from blood. Described subset: CD45RO-CCR7+CD27+CD95- naive CD8+ T cells expressing CXCR3 (TNR3+). Source of these receptors: a human donor in good health. Some clones in this sample may be carry-over from other donors' samples.

The chain has TRBV5-1 and TRBJ2-7; there is no DNA to check the TCRdb D call of TRBD1. This CDR3 comprises 13 residues. Germline CDR1 reads SGHRS; CDR2 reads YFSETQ. This chain's CDR3 is CASSSSPRPEQYF.

J is TRBJ2-2 and V is TRBV28; TCRdb's assignment of TRBD1 cannot be checked, as there is no DNA. The CDR3 is 15 amino acids. The germline V gene encodes CDR1 MDHEN and CDR2 SYDVKM. The CDR3 sequence: CASSLWTENTGELFF.

The chain joins TRBV7-9 to TRBJ1-4. The CDR3 is made up of 13 amino acids. From germline, CDR1 is SEHNR and CDR2 FQNEAQ (reference sequence). The CDR3 loop reads CASRITTNEKLFF.

This chain uses TRBV9 with TRBJ2-3; the TCRdb D gene call, TRBD2, has no DNA to confirm it. CDR1 SGDLS and CDR2 YYNGEE come from the germline V gene. The length of the CDR3 is 16 residues. CDR3 loop: CASSVEAGAPTDTQYF. The full variable domain, completed using reference TRBV9 and TRBJ2-3, is DSGVTQTPKHLITATGQRVTLRCSPRSGDLSVYWYQQSLDQGLQFLIQYYNGEERAKGNILERFSAQQFPDLHSELNLSSLELGDSALYFCASSVEAGAPTDTQYFGPGTRLTVL.

This chain uses TRBV6-5 with TRBJ1-1; TCRdb proposes TRBD1, but this gene call is untestable without DNA. The germline CDR1 and CDR2 sequences are MNHEY and SVGAGI. This CDR3 has 15 amino acids. The chain's CDR3 is CASKMVDRGNTEAFF.

CDR3 sequence: CAISGSGGVRAYEQYF. The chain uses TRBV10-3 and TRBJ2-7; without DNA, the TCRdb call of TRBD1 cannot be checked. The length of the CDR3 is 16 residues. Germline values: CDR1 ENHRY, CDR2 SYGVKD.

The rearrangement joins TRBV5-4 to TRBJ2-3; TCRdb picks TRBD1, but there is no DNA to check that call. From germline, CDR1 is SGHNT and CDR2 YYREEE (reference sequence). The CDR3 is 15 amino acids. This CDR3 reads CASRQRGSGADTQYF.

The CDR3: CASSLNGANTEAFF. The chain carries TRBV7-9 and TRBJ1-1. This CDR3 has 14 amino acids. The germline V gene encodes CDR1 SEHNR and CDR2 FQNEAQ (reference sequence).

The J gene is TRBJ2-7, the V gene TRBV10-2; TCRdb returns TRBD2, unconfirmable since there is no DNA. The germline V gene has CDR1 WSHSY and CDR2 SAAADI. CDR3 length: 13 amino acids. The CDR3: CATATSGAYEQYF.

This chain uses TRBV28 with TRBJ2-5; absent DNA, TCRdb's TRBD2 call cannot be checked. CDR1 is MDHEN and CDR2 is SYDVKM in the germline V gene. This CDR3 contains 17 residues. The CDR3 reads CASTFRPGLALQETQYF.

The V gene is TRBV3-1, the J gene TRBJ2-7; the TRBD1 assignment by TCRdb is unverifiable without DNA. The CDR3 is 15 residues long. The V gene's germline CDR1 is LGHDT and CDR2 YNNKEL (reference sequence). The CDR3 is CASSSGVLSSYEQYF.

Here the CDR3 reads CASSPAGVETDTQYF. The gene calls are TRBV6-2 or TRBV6-3 and TRBJ2-3; as DNA is missing, the TRBD2 call by TCRdb cannot be tested. Germline V CDR1 and CDR2: MNHEY, SVGEGT. CDR3 length: 15 amino acids.

The chain is built from TRBV27 and TRBJ2-7; TCRdb designates TRBD2, a call that cannot be tested without DNA. The CDR3 totals 15 residues. Germline V gene sequence: CDR1 MNHEY, CDR2 SMNVEV (reference sequence). This CDR3 is CASSPVGGRMDEQYF.

V is TRBV6-6 and J is TRBJ1-1; the D gene TCRdb calls, TRBD1, cannot be checked with no DNA. Germline V gene data show CDR1 as MNHNY and CDR2 as SVGAGI (reference sequence). The CDR3 spans 15 residues. CDR3 sequence: CASTKSPGENTEAFF.

The chain combines TRBV4-2 with TRBJ2-7. The CDR3 loop spans 15 amino acids. The germline CDR1 and CDR2 sequences are LGHNA and YNFKEQ. CDR3 sequence reads: CASSQVAGATYEQYF.

The chain combines TRBV12-3 or TRBV12-4 with TRBJ2-1; there is no DNA to check the TCRdb D call of TRBD1. This CDR3 is 15 amino acids long. The chain's CDR3 is CASSLSGGGRNEQFF.

The J gene is TRBJ1-1, the V gene TRBV6-2 or TRBV6-3. The CDR3 is 13 amino acids. In germline, CDR1 is MNHEY, CDR2 SVGEGT. CDR3 protein: CASRLTMNTEAFF.

The chain joins TRBV7-2 to TRBJ2-5; lacking DNA, the TRBD2 call made by TCRdb goes unchecked. CDR3 length: 17 amino acids. From germline, CDR1 is SGHTA and CDR2 FQGNSA. CDR3 sequence reads: CASSLRGPMALQETQYF.

The chain is built from TRBV12-3 or TRBV12-4 and TRBJ1-5. The CDR3 is made up of 13 amino acids. This CDR3 reads CASGLDSNQPQHF.

This chain uses TRBV7-8 with TRBJ2-4; checking the TCRdb D call of TRBD1 is not possible without DNA. The CDR3 totals 14 residues. Germline CDR1 is SGHVS and CDR2 is FQNEAQ. This CDR3 reads CASSPREAKNIQYF.

The chain recombines TRBV3-1 with TRBJ2-7; TCRdb proposes TRBD1, but this gene call is untestable without DNA. The CDR3 runs 15 residues. The germline V gene has CDR1 LGHDT and CDR2 YNNKEL (reference sequence). The CDR3 region is CASSPRDRRLYEQYF.

The chain is built from TRBV14 and TRBJ1-1. This CDR3 contains 15 residues. Per germline, CDR1 SGHDN and CDR2 FVKESK. CDR3 sequence: CASSPGVRMNTEAFF.

The chain links TRBV19 to TRBJ2-7; TCRdb gives TRBD2 as the D gene, but with no DNA this cannot be confirmed. In germline, CDR1 is LNHDA, CDR2 SQIVND (reference sequence). The CDR3 extends over 15 amino acids. The CDR3 loop reads CASSPSERASYEQYF.